The source of this T cell receptor (beta chain) is a study of beta chain features in type 1 diabetes. Study-level results: Small HLA sub-analyses could not settle whether HLA shapes TCRB rearrangement. Possible PCR preference for shorter templates applied equally to patients and controls. Relative to healthy donors, patients appeared to have naive, central memory and Treg TCRB repertoires that were more similar.

CD45RO/CCR7/CD25/CD127/CD95/CD27 separated CD4+ naive, central memory, regulatory and stem cell-like memory cells by sorting. The sequenced template was cDNA made from the entire isolated RNA. Some clones are missing from TCRdb's copy, which holds only in-frame ones; the method was immunoSEQ multiplex PCR. The sample gives around 290,000 clones, about 7.8% of which show up once; roughly 0.94% is in the top ten. This CDR3 comprises 14 residues. V was clipped by 6 bases and J by 2 bases; unmatched bases: 6. The germline V gene encodes CDR1 ENHRY and CDR2 SYGVKD. About this clone itself: Its antigen is not identified.

Sequencing was done on a sample of central memory CD4+ T cells from blood. The sequence was collected from a young woman in good health. The rearrangement joins TRBV10-3 to TRBJ1-2; 7 nucleotides line up with TRBD1. This chain's CDR3 is CAISTTGTNYGYTF. The CDR3, as DNA: TGTGCCATCAGCACGACAGGGACAAACTATGGCTACACCTTC.